This T cell receptor (beta chain) emerged from a study of T cells after yellow fever vaccination. Findings of the study overall: Practically every clonotype that responded to the vaccine could not be detected in sorted memory subsets on day 0. A weaker secondary response peaked on day 5, the primary on day 15. Among primary-vaccination clones, most reappeared after the booster, at approximately 97% for CD4 and approximately 90% for CD8. Clonotypes shared by both compartments, CD4 and CD8, made up a small share.

Per the germline V gene, CDR1 is KGHDR and CDR2 is SFDVKD. This CDR3 region has 16 residues. Trimming pared 1 base from V and 6 bases from J, leaving 18 bases between. TCRdb passed the 5' RACE reads through MiXCR, listing each CDR3 protein once. The data hold roughly 4,400 distinct CDR3 sequences, with roughly 3.4% observed a single time. This sequence originates from a young man who received the YFV17D yellow fever vaccine. The sequences come from PBMCs, either bulk or a sorted T-cell subset (CD4+, CD8+, memory, or dextramer-sorted; not recorded which), collected 15 days after the yellow fever booster vaccination. The chain uses TRBV24-1 and TRBJ2-7, with D perhaps TRBD2 (6 bases). CDR3 sequence reads: CATSDFATRRLTEQYF. For the CDR3, the DNA is TGTGCCACCAGTGATTTCGCGACTAGGCGCCTAACCGAGCAGTACTTC.